Sequencing of this T cell receptor (beta chain) was carried out in a study of OX40 agonist ivuxolimab in advanced cancers. The wider study: Hepatocellular carcinoma, melanoma, renal cell or head and neck cancer was diagnosed in the dose-escalation patients.

To note about this clone: The antigen is not known.

General study findings and limits: At 0.1 to 3.0 mg/kg and by week 6, clonal expansion occurred in CD4+ and CD8+ blood T cells. The study found among the lowest clonal expansion in partial responders at 0.1-3.0 mg/kg.

Sequencing was performed with immunoSEQ multiplex PCR; in TCRdb, only in-frame clones are kept and a portion is missing. The data hold over 20,000 clones, with about 86% observed a single time. CDR3 length equals 14 residues. Germline CDR1 and CDR2: SGHAT and FQNNGV. V gave up 6 bases and J gave up 0 bases, with 11 bases separating them. J is TRBJ1-1 and V is TRBV11-2; D remains ambiguous. The input for sequencing was CD4+ or CD8+ T cells sorted from blood, taken in a trial of the OX40 agonist ivuxolimab. This TCR was sampled from an adult with an advanced solid tumor such as melanoma, head and neck, liver or kidney cancer. The CDR3 region has the DNA TGTGCCAGCAGTTTTGGACGGTTGAACACTGAAGCTTTCTTT. It specifies CASSFGRLNTEAFF.